The 8 T cell receptor beta chains given below trace back to one sample, sequenced in a study of T cell responses to AZD1222 COVID-19 vaccine. Method: immunoSEQ multiplex PCR; TCRdb's copy keeps in-frame clones and lacks some. The data show some 110,000 clones, 88% seen once. The sequencing here drew on peripheral blood, taken on day 0 of AZD1222 vaccination. These receptors were collected from an adult in good health.

The rearrangement uses TRBV18 and TRBJ1-5, with 8 positions matching TRBD1. After removal of 5 bases from V and 4 bases from J, the junction contained 4 bases not matched to a gene. CDR3 length: 14 amino acids. Germline V gene data show CDR1 as KGHSH and CDR2 as LQKENI. The DNA of the CDR3 is TGTGCCAGCTCATCCAGGACAGGGAATCAGCCCCAGCATTTT. Its protein product is CASSSRTGNQPQHF.

This chain connects TRBV19 to TRBJ2-2; D may correspond to TRBD1 or TRBD2 (7 bases each). The CDR3 length is 15 residues. Germline-derived CDR1 and CDR2 are LNHDA and SQIVND (reference sequence). V lost 4 bases, J lost 8 bases, and 17 bases lay in between. CDR3 sequence: CASSRGGQRAGELFF. CDR3 coding DNA: TGTGCCAGTAGTAGGGGGGGACAGAGGGCAGGGGAGCTGTTTTTT.

The chain recombines TRBV15 with TRBJ1-2; unclear D gene. With 0 bases removed from V and 13 bases from J, the gap between germline ends came to 18 bases. There are 14 residues in the CDR3. CDR1 LNHNV and CDR2 YYDKDF come from the germline V gene (reference sequence). The DNA of the CDR3 is TGTGCCACCAGCAGAGATCAAGGCTGGGAGTCCTTCACCTTC. This sequence encodes CATSRDQGWESFTF.

The gene calls are TRBV6-1 and TRBJ1-3; a possible D gene is TRBD1 (5 bases). Trimming stripped 2 bases from V and 0 bases from J, with 8 bases between. This CDR3 comprises 15 residues. CDR1 and CDR2 (germline): MNHNS, SASEGT. The CDR3 here is CASSERDGSGNTIYF. CDR3 coding DNA: TGTGCCAGCAGTGAACGGGACGGCTCTGGAAACACCATATATTTT.

The V and J genes are TRBV19 and TRBJ1-5; D is unresolved. V lost 1 base and J 4 bases, leaving 14 bases between the germline ends. The CDR3 spans 16 residues. Germline CDR1 and CDR2: LNHDA and SQIVND (reference sequence). As DNA, the CDR3 is TGTGCCAGTAGTATAGTGCAGTTACGGTCGAATCAGCCCCAGCATTTT. As protein: CASSIVQLRSNQPQHF.

The chain has TRBV19 and TRBJ2-7; TRBD1 might be the D (6 bases). The V end lost 3 bases, the J end lost 3 bases, and 12 bases lay between the germline ends. CDR3 size: 14 residues. The germline V gene encodes CDR1 LNHDA and CDR2 SQIVND (reference sequence). The CDR3 here is CASSIQDSFYEQYF. The CDR3 nucleotides read TGTGCCAGTAGTATTCAGGACAGCTTCTACGAGCAGTACTTC. The full variable domain, with the rest looked up from reference TRBV19 and TRBJ2-7, is DGGITQSPKYLFRKEGQNVTLSCEQNLNHDAMYWYRQDPGQGLRLIYYSQIVNDFQKGDIAEGYSVSREKKESFPLTVTSAQKNPTAFYLCASSIQDSFYEQYFGPGTRLTVT.

The chain recombines TRBV3-1 (or the pseudogene TRBV3-2) with TRBJ1-2; D is ambiguous. The V and J ends lost 1 base and 8 bases respectively, with 8 bases between them. Germline V CDR1 and CDR2: LGHDT, YNNKEL (reference sequence). The CDR3 runs 12 residues. As DNA, the CDR3 is TGTGCCAGCAGCCAAGGGGAGGAGGGCTACACCTTC. Its protein product is CASSQGEEGYTF.

The chain links TRBV7-8 to TRBJ2-3; 11 bases agree with TRBD2. Germline trimming cut 3 bases from V and 3 bases from J; bases unmatched to any gene: 14. CDR3 length: 19 residues. Looked up from germline, CDR1 is SGHVS and CDR2 is FQNEAQ. CDR3 sequence (DNA): TGTGCCAGCAGCTTTCCACGTTTGGCTAGCGGGAGGCAGACAGATACGCAGTATTTT. Residues: CASSFPRLASGRQTDTQYF.